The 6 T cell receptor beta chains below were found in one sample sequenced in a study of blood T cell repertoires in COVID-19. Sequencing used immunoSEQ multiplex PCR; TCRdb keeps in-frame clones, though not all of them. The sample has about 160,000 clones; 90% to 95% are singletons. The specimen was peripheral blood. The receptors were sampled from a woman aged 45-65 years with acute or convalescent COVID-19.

CDR3 in DNA: TGTGCCAGCAGTTCCTCCGGGACAGGGGGCTGGGATGAGCAGTTCTTC. It specifies CASSSSGTGGWDEQFF. The V call is TRBV27, the J call TRBJ2-1; 12 nucleotides line up with TRBD1. Per the germline V gene, CDR1 is MNHEY and CDR2 is SMNVEV (reference sequence). Trimming took 4 bases from V and 8 from J; bases not matched to a gene: 9. The CDR3 totals 16 residues.

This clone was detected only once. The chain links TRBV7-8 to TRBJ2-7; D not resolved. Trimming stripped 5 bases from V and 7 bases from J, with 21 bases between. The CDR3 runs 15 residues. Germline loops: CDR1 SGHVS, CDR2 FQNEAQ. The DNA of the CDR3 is TGTGCCAGCAGCCCCCAGCGACTTCCTACGCGGGAGCAGTACTTC. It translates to CASSPQRLPTREQYF. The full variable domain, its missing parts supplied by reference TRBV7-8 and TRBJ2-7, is GAGVSQSPRYKVAKRGQDVALRCDPISGHVSLFWYQQALGQGPEFLTYFQNEAQLDKSGLPSDRFFAERPEGSVSTLKIQRTQQEDSAVYLCASSPQRLPTREQYFGPGTRLTVT.

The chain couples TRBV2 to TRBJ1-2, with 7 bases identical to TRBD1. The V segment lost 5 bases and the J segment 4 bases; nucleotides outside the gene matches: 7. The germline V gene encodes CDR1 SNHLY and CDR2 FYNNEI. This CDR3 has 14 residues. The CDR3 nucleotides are TGTGCCAGCAGTCCCCGGACAGGAATCTATGGCTACACCTTC. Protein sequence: CASSPRTGIYGYTF.

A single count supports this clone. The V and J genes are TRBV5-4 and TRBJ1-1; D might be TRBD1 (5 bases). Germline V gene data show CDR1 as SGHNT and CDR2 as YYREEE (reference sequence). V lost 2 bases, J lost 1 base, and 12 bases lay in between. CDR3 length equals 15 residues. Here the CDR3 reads CASSFPGRENTEAFF. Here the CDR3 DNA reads TGTGCCAGCAGCTTTCCTGGCAGGGAGAACACTGAAGCTTTCTTT.

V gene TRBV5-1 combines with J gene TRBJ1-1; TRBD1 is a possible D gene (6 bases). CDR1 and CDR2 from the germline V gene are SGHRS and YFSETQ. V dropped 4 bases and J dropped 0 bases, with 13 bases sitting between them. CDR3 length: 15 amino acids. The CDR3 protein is CASSRGQTMNTEAFF. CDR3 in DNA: TGCGCCAGCAGCCGTGGACAGACCATGAACACTGAAGCTTTCTTT. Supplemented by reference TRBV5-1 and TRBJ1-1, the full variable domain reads KAGVTQTPRYLIKTRGQQVTLSCSPISGHRSVSWYQQTPGQGLQFLFEYFSETQRNKGNFPGRFSGRQFSNSRSEMNVSTLELGDSALYLCASSRGQTMNTEAFFGQGTRLTVV.

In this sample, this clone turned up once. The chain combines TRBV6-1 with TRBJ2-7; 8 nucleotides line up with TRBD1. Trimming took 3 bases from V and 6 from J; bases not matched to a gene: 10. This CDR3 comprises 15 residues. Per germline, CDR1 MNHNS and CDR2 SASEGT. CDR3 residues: CASSDPGTGAAEQYF. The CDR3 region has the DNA TGTGCCAGCAGTGACCCCGGGACAGGAGCTGCCGAGCAGTACTTC.